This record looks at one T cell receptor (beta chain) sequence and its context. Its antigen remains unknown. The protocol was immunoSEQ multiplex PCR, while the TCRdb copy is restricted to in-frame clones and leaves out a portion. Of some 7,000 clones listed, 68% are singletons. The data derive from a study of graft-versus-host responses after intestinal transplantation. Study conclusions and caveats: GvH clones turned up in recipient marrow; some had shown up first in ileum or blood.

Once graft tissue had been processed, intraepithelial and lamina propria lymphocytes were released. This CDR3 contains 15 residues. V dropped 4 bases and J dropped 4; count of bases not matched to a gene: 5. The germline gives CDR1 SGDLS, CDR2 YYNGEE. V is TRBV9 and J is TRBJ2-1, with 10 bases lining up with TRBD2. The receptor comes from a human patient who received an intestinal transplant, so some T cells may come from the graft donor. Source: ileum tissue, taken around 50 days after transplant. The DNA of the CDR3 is TGTGCCAGCAGCACCCGGACTAGCGGTTACAATGAGCAGTTCTTC. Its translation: CASSTRTSGYNEQFF.